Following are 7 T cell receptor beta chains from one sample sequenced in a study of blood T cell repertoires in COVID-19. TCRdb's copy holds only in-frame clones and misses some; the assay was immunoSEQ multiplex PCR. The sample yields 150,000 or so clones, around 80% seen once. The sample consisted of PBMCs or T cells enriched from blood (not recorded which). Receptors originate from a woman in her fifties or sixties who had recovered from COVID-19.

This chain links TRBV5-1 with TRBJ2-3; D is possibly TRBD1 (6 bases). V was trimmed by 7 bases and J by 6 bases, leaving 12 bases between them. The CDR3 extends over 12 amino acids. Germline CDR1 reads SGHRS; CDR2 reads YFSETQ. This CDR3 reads CASGSGVDTQYF. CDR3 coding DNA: TGCGCCAGCGGATCAGGGGTGGATACGCAGTATTTT.

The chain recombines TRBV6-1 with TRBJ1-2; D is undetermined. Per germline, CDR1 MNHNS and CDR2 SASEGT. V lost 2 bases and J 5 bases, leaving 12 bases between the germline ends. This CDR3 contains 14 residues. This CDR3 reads CASSERGGFYGYTF. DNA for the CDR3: TGTGCCAGCAGTGAAAGAGGCGGTTTTTATGGCTACACCTTC.

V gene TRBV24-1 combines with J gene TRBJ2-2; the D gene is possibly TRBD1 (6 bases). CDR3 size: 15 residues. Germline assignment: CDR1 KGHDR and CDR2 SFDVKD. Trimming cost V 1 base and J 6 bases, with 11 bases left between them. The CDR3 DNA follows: TGTGCCACCAGTGATTTAAGGACAGTGCCCGGGGAGCTGTTTTTT. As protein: CATSDLRTVPGELFF.

CDR3 protein: CASSPGQADTQYF. The CDR3 region has the DNA TGTGCCAGCAGTCCCGGACAGGCAGATACGCAGTATTTT. The chain has TRBV12-3 or TRBV12-4 and TRBJ2-3; 7 bases are shared with TRBD1. The J segment lost 4 bases and the V segment lost 5 bases, leaving 3 bases of the junction unmatched. The CDR3 covers 13 residues.

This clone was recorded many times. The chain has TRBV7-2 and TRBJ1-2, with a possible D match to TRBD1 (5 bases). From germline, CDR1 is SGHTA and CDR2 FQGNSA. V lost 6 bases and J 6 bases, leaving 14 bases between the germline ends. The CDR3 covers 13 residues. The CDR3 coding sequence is TGTGCCAGCAGTTATTACAGGAGCGATGGCTACACCTTC. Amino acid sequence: CASSYYRSDGYTF.

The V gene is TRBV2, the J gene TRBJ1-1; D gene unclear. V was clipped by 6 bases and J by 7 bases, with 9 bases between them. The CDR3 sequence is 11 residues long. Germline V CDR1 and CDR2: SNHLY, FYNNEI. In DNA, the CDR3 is TGTGCCAGCAGCGCGAACGGTGAAGCTTTCTTT. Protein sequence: CASSANGEAFF.

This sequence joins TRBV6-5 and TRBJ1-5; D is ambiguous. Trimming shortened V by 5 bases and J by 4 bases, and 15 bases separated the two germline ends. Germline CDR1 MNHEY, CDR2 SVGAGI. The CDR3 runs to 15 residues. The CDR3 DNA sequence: TGTGCCAGCAGTCCCCGCGACATTTGGAATCAGCCCCAGCATTTT. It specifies CASSPRDIWNQPQHF.